The next 11 T cell receptor beta chains were all read from a single sample in a study of T cell repertoires in cytomegalovirus infection. TCRdb processed the reads anew with MiXCR; each CDR3 protein has one entry. This sample carries around 570,000 distinct CDR3 sequences, about 40% of them seen once, and the ten largest clones take around 48%. These receptors are not linked to any known antigen. The sample consisted of cultured PBMCs, taken from culture after CMV antigen stimulation. The receptors stem from a human donor in good health (CMV status not recorded). Some clones in this sample may be carry-over from other donors' samples.

The chain joins TRBV6-5 to TRBJ1-6, with TRBD1 matching over 8 bases. Per germline, CDR1 MNHEY and CDR2 SVGAGI. Trimming took 2 bases from V and 8 from J; bases not matched to a gene: 5. CDR3 size: 15 residues. The CDR3 sequence is CASSYQGAGYSPLHF. CDR3 in DNA: TGTGCCAGCAGTTACCAGGGGGCAGGTTATTCACCCCTCCACTTT.

The chain recombines TRBV5-1 with TRBJ1-2; D ambiguous. V was trimmed by 0 bases and J by 3 bases, leaving 9 bases between them. This CDR3 is built from 14 residues. The germline CDR1 and CDR2 sequences are SGHRS and YFSETQ. The CDR3 region has the DNA TGCGCCAGCAGCTTGGACGGGCAAGACTATGGCTACACCTTC. Its protein is CASSLDGQDYGYTF. The full variable domain, in which reference TRBV5-1 and TRBJ1-2 provide the parts outside the CDR3, is KAGVTQTPRYLIKTRGQQVTLSCSPISGHRSVSWYQQTPGQGLQFLFEYFSETQRNKGNFPGRFSGRQFSNSRSEMNVSTLELGDSALYLCASSLDGQDYGYTFGSGTRLTVV.

The rearrangement links TRBV5-4 to TRBJ2-7; 10 bases align to TRBD1. Germline values: CDR1 SGHNT, CDR2 YYREEE (reference sequence). The V and J ends lost 4 bases and 7 bases, in that order; junction bases with no gene match: 11. This CDR3 has 15 residues. The CDR3 protein is CASSETTGGAKEQYF. CDR3 DNA: TGTGCCAGCAGCGAAACGACAGGGGGCGCGAAGGAGCAGTACTTC.

The rearrangement joins TRBV7-2 to TRBJ1-5; 8 nucleotides align to TRBD1. This CDR3 spans 15 amino acids. Germline CDR1 SGHTA, CDR2 FQGNSA. V shed 1 base, J shed 5 bases, and the junction held 4 bases outside the gene matches. CDR3 sequence (DNA): TGTGCCAGCAGCTTAGACAGGGGGAGTTATCAGCCCCAGCATTTT. Its translation: CASSLDRGSYQPQHF.

The chain is built from TRBV20-1 and TRBJ1-4; a possible D gene is TRBD1 (5 bases). CDR3 length: 13 amino acids. Germline V gives CDR1 DFQATT, CDR2 SNEGSKA (reference sequence). Between the trimmed V and J ends, which lost 3 bases and 7 bases, there was a span of 12 bases. The DNA for the CDR3 is TGCAGTGCTAGGTCGTCAGGGAGTGAAAAACTGTTTTTT. It specifies CSARSSGSEKLFF.

V usage is TRBV6-5 and J usage is TRBJ2-1, with 9 bases fitting TRBD2. Germline V CDR1 and CDR2: MNHEY, SVGAGI. The trim removed 0 bases at V and 2 bases at J, leaving 5 bases unmatched. The length of the CDR3 is 17 residues. The CDR3 DNA follows: TGTGCCAGCAGTTACTCTAGCGGGAGTAGGCCCTACAATGAGCAGTTCTTC. It specifies CASSYSSGSRPYNEQFF.

This clonotype was seen a single time. This sequence joins TRBV5-5 and TRBJ1-5; D is uncertain. The V and J ends lost 3 bases and 5 bases respectively, with 15 bases between them. This CDR3 spans 15 amino acids. Germline-derived CDR1 and CDR2 are SGHKS and YYEKEE (reference sequence). The chain's CDR3 is CASSSVQVIDQPQHF. In DNA, the CDR3 is TGTGCCAGCAGCTCCGTCCAGGTCATCGATCAGCCCCAGCATTTT.

This clonotype was counted only a few times. The chain uses TRBV6-1 and TRBJ2-5; the D gene is possibly TRBD1 (6 bases). Germline lookup yields CDR1 MNHNS and CDR2 SASEGT. V was pared by 6 bases and J by 3 bases, with 14 bases between. This CDR3 has 14 amino acids. CDR3 in DNA: TGTGCCAGCAGCCGGGACACAATAAAAGAGACCCAGTACTTC. As protein: CASSRDTIKETQYF.

The chain uses TRBV10-3 and TRBJ2-5, with 7 bases that match TRBD1. After removal of 9 bases from V and 1 base from J, the junction contained 5 bases not matched to a gene. The germline V gene has CDR1 ENHRY and CDR2 SYGVKD. CDR3 size: 13 residues. The CDR3 loop is CAMSPGGQETQYF. As DNA, the CDR3 is TGTGCCATGTCCCCAGGGGGCCAAGAGACCCAGTACTTC.

The chain joins TRBV2 to TRBJ2-7; tentatively, D is TRBD2 (5 bases). Germline assignment: CDR1 SNHLY and CDR2 FYNNEI. Trimming cost V 6 bases and J 3 bases, with 15 bases left between them. This CDR3 spans 14 amino acids. CDR3 residues: CASRDSALFYEQYF. The CDR3 DNA sequence: TGTGCCAGCAGGGATAGCGCGTTATTCTACGAGCAGTACTTC.

This clonotype has more than one count but fewer than ten. The chain has TRBV5-6 and TRBJ2-3, with 9 bases aligning to TRBD2. V was clipped by 4 bases and J by 4 bases; unmatched bases: 10. Germline V gene lookup returns CDR1 SGHDT and CDR2 YYEEEE. The CDR3 covers 16 residues. The CDR3 bases are TGTGCCAGCAGCCCCGGGACTAGCCACTTAGCAGATACGCAGTATTTT. Amino acid sequence: CASSPGTSHLADTQYF.